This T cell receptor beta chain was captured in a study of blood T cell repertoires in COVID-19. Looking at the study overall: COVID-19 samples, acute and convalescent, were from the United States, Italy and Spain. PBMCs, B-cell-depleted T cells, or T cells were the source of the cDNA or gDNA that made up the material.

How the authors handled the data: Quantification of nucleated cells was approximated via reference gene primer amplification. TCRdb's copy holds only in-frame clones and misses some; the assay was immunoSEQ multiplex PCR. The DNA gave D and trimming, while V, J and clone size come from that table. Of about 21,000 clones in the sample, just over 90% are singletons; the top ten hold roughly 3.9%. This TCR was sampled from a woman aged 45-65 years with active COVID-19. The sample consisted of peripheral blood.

CDR3 loop: CASSFPLAGNNEQFF. CDR3 nucleotide sequence: TGTGCCAGCAGCTTTCCCCTAGCGGGAAACAATGAGCAGTTCTTC. This sequence joins TRBV5-4 and TRBJ2-1, with TRBD2 matching 9 bases. V was clipped by 2 bases and J by 5 bases; unmatched bases: 5. This CDR3 is 15 amino acids long. The germline CDR1 and CDR2 sequences are SGHNT and YYREEE (reference sequence).